A selection of T cell receptor beta chains follows, all from one sample in a study of blood T cell repertoires in COVID-19. Generated by immunoSEQ multiplex PCR, the TCRdb table keeps only in-frame clones and is missing some. Of fewer than 90,000 clones listed, approximately 84% were seen once; the top ten hold 36%. The sample comprised peripheral blood. The receptors were sampled from a man between 65 and 85 years old with acute or convalescent COVID-19. CDR3s leave out the opening cysteine and the closing phenylalanine or tryptophan. The order of the fields is V gene, clone size, J gene, CDR3 length, D gene, CDR3 protein. A D gene is named only where the DNA matches it firmly. Part of the rows lack a size; the others show once, few, many or a class for expanded clones.

TRBV5-1	-	TRBJ2-1	12	-	ASSLNQIYNEQF
TRBV29-1	-	TRBJ2-1	12	-	SVDTGGAYNEQF
TRBV4-1	-	TRBJ2-5	15	TRBD1	ASSPLDRGGSGETQY
TRBV14	-	TRBJ1-2	11	-	ASSTRRFAGYT
TRBV2	-	TRBJ1-5	13	TRBD1	ASSELDREVQPQH
TRBV6-1	-	TRBJ2-5	11	TRBD1	ASSERGTATSY
TRBV7-9	few	TRBJ2-1	8	-	ASSSREQF
TRBV19	-	TRBJ2-1	14	TRBD1	ASSKRQGWSYNEQF
TRBV5-4	-	TRBJ1-2	15	-	ASSLLVLGPDSNGYT
TRBV7-6	-	TRBJ1-1	14	-	ASSLGSTGWNTEAF
TRBV5-1	-	TRBJ1-3	12	-	ASSPGGSGNTIY
TRBV5-4	-	TRBJ2-1	15	TRBD2	ASSLGGVAGTYNEQF
TRBV7-9	few	TRBJ1-4	12	-	ASSLGANREKLF
TRBV18	-	TRBJ1-5	14	TRBD1	ASSHRDRGSNQPQH
TRBV7-8	once	TRBJ2-1	15	-	ASSLRPGQGLNNEQF
TRBV27	-	TRBJ1-4	12	-	ASSAGSVREKLF
TRBV6-6	-	TRBJ2-1	13	-	ASRAGVKVYNEQF
TRBV2	-	TRBJ2-7	14	TRBD2	ASSGTSGGALYEQY
TRBV28	-	TRBJ2-5	13	-	ASSFRLLGGETQY
TRBV3-1/TRBV3-2	-	TRBJ2-5	12	-	ANPRRPGKETQY
TRBV11-1	-	TRBJ2-1	11	TRBD1	ASSPTRGTGKF
TRBV3-1/TRBV3-2	-	TRBJ2-1	12	TRBD2	ASSPGGGANEQF
TRBV4-1	-	TRBJ1-1	11	TRBD1	ASSHADRGEAF
TRBV28	-	TRBJ2-5	12	-	ASTSQGWVETQY
TRBV11-2	-	TRBJ1-1	11	-	ASSLAGSPGAF
TRBV5-8	-	TRBJ2-3	14	-	ASSLRRGESTDTQY
TRBV29-1	-	TRBJ2-1	12	TRBD2	SVRASGGPLGQF
TRBV7-9	-	TRBJ1-4	14	TRBD1	ASSLATRGTNEKLF
TRBV6-4	many	TRBJ2-1	13	TRBD2	ASSLSGEPYNEQF
TRBV7-8	-	TRBJ2-3	16	TRBD1	ASSLAWGTGAGADTQY
TRBV7-2	-	TRBJ2-7	12	TRBD1	ASSLRDRGSEQY
TRBV4-3	-	TRBJ1-4	14	-	ASSFGTPMLGEKLF
TRBV5-1	-	TRBJ2-5	13	TRBD1	ASSLEGQGPQTQY
TRBV7-3	once	TRBJ2-2	12	TRBD1	ASSLQGAGGELF
TRBV4-1	-	TRBJ2-2	14	-	ASSQIRPGGSGELF
TRBV28	-	TRBJ2-1	15	TRBD2	ASSLDTGTSANNEQF
TRBV7-6	-	TRBJ2-2	13	-	ASRPLGKNTGELF
TRBV5-1	-	TRBJ2-2	12	TRBD1	ASSGGQGAGELF
TRBV3-1/TRBV3-2	-	TRBJ2-3	13	-	ASSQVNRFTDTQY
TRBV15	-	TRBJ2-5	16	-	ATSRVWASELDQETQY
TRBV27	-	TRBJ1-4	13	-	ASSLISGRGEKLF
TRBV10-3	once	TRBJ1-5	15	-	AISETSTGVGNQPQH
TRBV5-4	many	TRBJ2-1	11	-	ASSLQGYNEQF
TRBV27	-	TRBJ2-7	14	TRBD2	ASTKLGTSGPYEQY
TRBV28	few	TRBJ2-7	10	-	ASSFGVLEQY
TRBV24-1	-	TRBJ2-1	14	TRBD1	ATSGGDRGHYNEQF
TRBV6-5	-	TRBJ2-2	12	TRBD2	ASEREPRTGELF
TRBV19	-	TRBJ2-2	12	TRBD2	ATRDYANTGELF
TRBV9	-	TRBJ2-7	14	TRBD1	ASSVGAGTGGYEQY